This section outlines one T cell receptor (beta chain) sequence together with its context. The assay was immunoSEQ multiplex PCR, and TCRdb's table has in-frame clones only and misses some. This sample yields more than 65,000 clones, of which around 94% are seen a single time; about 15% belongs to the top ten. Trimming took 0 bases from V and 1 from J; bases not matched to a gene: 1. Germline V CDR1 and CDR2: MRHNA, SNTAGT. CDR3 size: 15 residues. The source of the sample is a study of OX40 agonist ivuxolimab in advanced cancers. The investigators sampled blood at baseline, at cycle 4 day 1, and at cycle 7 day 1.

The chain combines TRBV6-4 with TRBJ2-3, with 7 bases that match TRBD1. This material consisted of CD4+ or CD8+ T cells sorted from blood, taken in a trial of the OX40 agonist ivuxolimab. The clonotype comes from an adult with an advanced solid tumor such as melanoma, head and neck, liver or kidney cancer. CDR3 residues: CASSDSGQGTDTQYF. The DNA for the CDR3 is TGTGCCAGCAGTGACTCCGGACAGGGCACAGATACGCAGTATTTT.